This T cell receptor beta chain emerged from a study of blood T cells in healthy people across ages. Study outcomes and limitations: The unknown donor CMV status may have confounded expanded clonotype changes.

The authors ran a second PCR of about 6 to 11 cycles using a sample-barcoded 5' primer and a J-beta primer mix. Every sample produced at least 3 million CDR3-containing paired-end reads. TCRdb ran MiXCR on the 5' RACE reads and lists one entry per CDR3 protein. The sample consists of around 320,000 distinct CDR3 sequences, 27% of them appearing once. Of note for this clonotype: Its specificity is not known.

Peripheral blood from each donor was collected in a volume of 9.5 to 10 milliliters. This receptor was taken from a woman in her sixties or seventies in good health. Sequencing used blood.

Written as DNA, the CDR3 is TGTGCCAGCAGCCTTTCACAGGGGAGCGCTGAAGCTTTCTTT. Translated: CASSLSQGSAEAFF. The chain links TRBV3-1 to TRBJ1-1; the match to TRBD1 covers 7 bases. V dropped 4 bases and J dropped 6; count of bases not matched to a gene: 8. The CDR3 has 14 amino acids. Germline V gene data show CDR1 as LGHDT and CDR2 as YNNKEL (reference sequence).